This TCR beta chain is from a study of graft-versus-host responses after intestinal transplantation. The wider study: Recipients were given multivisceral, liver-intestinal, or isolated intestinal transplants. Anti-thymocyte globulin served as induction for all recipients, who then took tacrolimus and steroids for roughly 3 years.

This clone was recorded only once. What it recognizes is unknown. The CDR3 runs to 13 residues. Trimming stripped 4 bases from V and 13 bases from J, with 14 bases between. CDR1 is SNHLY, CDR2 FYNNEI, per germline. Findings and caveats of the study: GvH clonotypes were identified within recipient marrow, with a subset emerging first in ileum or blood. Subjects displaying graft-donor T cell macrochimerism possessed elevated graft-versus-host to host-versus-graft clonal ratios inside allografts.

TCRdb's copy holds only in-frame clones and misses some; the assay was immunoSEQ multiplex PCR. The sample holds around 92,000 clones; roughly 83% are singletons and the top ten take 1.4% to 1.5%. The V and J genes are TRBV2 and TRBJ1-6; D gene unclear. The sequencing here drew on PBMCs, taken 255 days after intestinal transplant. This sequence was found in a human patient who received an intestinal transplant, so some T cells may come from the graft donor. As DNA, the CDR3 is TGTGCCAGCAGTGCCCTTAGGGAAAATCCCCTCCACTTT. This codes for CASSALRENPLHF.